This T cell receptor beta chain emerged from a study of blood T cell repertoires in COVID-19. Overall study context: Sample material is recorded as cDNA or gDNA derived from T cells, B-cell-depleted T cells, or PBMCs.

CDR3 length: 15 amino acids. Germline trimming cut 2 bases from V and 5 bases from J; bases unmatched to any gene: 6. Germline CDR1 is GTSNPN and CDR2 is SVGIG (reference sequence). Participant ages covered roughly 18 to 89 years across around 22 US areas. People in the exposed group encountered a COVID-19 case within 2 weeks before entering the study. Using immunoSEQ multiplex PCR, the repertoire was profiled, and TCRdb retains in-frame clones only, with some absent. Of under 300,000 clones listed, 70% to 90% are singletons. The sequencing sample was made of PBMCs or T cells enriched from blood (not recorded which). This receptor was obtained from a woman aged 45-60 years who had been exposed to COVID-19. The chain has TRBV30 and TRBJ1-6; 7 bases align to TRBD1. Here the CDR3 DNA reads TGTGCCTGGAGTAGATCCAGGGGGAATAATTCACCCCTCCACTTT. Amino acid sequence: CAWSRSRGNNSPLHF. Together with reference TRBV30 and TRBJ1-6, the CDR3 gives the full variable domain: SQTIHQWPATLVQPVGSPLSLECTVEGTSNPNLYWYRQAAGRGLQLLFYSVGIGQISSEVPQNLSASRPQDRQFILSSKKLLLSDSGFYLCAWSRSRGNNSPLHFGNGTRLTVT.